This record concerns one TCR beta chain sequence. Its antigen remains unidentified. The data are from a study of T cells in localized non-small cell lung cancer. Points from the study as a whole: Median detection of top 100 tumor clones in adjacent lung was roughly 61 clones. Tumor showed lower T cell clonality than uninvolved adjacent lung, where it was highest.

The CDR3 is made up of 13 amino acids. CDR1 MNHGY and CDR2 SAAAGT come from the germline V gene. The J segment lost 2 bases and the V segment lost 11 bases, leaving 9 bases of the junction unmatched. Only in-frame clones appear in the TCRdb table, and some are missing; sequencing was by immunoSEQ multiplex PCR. The table lists several thousand clones, around 30% of them singletons, with around 21% in the top ten. This sequence was found in a woman aged 40-69 years with stage I squamous cell lung carcinoma. This chain uses TRBV6-8 with TRBJ2-7, with 7 bases lining up with TRBD1. The material sequenced was lung tumor tissue, taken before any cancer treatment. The chain's CDR3 is CASTDRATYEQYF. Here the CDR3 DNA reads TGTGCCTCTACCGACAGGGCGACCTACGAGCAGTACTTC.